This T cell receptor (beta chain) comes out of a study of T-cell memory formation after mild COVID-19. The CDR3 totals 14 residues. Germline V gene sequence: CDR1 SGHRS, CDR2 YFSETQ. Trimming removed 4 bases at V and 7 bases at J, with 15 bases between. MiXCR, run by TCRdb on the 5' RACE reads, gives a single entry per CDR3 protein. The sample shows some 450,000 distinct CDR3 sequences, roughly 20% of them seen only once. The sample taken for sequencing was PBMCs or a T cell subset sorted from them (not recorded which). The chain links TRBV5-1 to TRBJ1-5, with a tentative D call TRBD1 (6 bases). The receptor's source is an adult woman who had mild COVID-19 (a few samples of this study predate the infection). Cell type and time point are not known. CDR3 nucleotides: TGCGCCAGCAGCCCGGACAGCCGGAGGCAGCCCCAGCATTTT. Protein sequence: CASSPDSRRQPQHF.